This T cell receptor (beta chain) was obtained from a study of blood T cell repertoires in COVID-19. Overall study: Specimens from acute and convalescent COVID-19 originated in the United States, Italy and Spain. The analysed material was cDNA or gDNA that came from T cells, B-cell-depleted T cells, or PBMCs.

In the authors' workflow: Estimation of nucleated cell counts was performed using reference gene primer amplification. Measured with immunoSEQ multiplex PCR; TCRdb has only the in-frame clones, and not every one. The V and J calls and clone size are taken from that table; D and trimming were inferred from the DNA. The data contain about 140,000 clones, about 80% of them singletons. This clonotype was sampled from a man aged 45-65 years with acute or convalescent COVID-19. Material for sequencing was peripheral blood.

The CDR3, as DNA: TGCGCCAGCAGCTCAGGAGGTACGGACAGCTTCTTC. It yields the protein CASSSGGTDSFF. The chain has TRBV5-1 and TRBJ2-1; D is perhaps TRBD1 (6 bases). V was shortened by 3 bases and J by 16 bases, with 17 bases between the two germline ends. Germline V gives CDR1 SGHRS, CDR2 YFSETQ. This CDR3 region has 12 residues.